The 2 T cell receptor beta chains given below trace back to one sample, sequenced in a study of identical twins. Via MiXCR, TCRdb re-called the 5' RACE reads, giving one row per CDR3 protein. The table includes roughly 720,000 distinct CDR3 sequences, 15% to 20% detected once. This sample also belongs to another study, concerning T cells expressing NK-cell markers.

Sequences were obtained from PBMCs. The receptors come from a woman aged 18-29 years in good health.

This clonotype was picked up a small number of times. The chain has TRBV24-1 and TRBJ2-3; 14 bases are a match to TRBD2. Germline V gene lookup returns CDR1 KGHDR and CDR2 SFDVKD. V dropped 4 bases and J dropped 7; count of bases not matched to a gene: 9. The CDR3 is 17 amino acids. The CDR3 DNA follows: TGTGCCACCAGTGAAGCCGGGACTAGCGGGAGCAGGTATACGCAGTATTTT. This sequence encodes CATSEAGTSGSRYTQYF.

The chain employs TRBV12-3 or TRBV12-4 and TRBJ2-1, with 15 bases aligning to TRBD2. The V segment lost 6 bases and the J segment 8 bases; nucleotides outside the gene matches: 5. The CDR3 is made up of 15 amino acids. In DNA form, the CDR3 reads TGTGCCAGCAGACCCGGGACTAGCGGGGGGTATGAGCAGTTCTTC. Amino acids: CASRPGTSGGYEQFF.